This T cell receptor beta chain was retrieved from a study of blood T cell repertoires in COVID-19. The CDR3 is 14 amino acids. The V end was cut by 2 bases, the J end by 4 bases, with 11 bases between. Looked up from germline, CDR1 is SGHRS and CDR2 is YFSETQ. Using immunoSEQ multiplex PCR, the repertoire was profiled, and TCRdb retains in-frame clones only, with some absent. This table holds some 160,000 clones, around four fifths found once. V gene TRBV5-1 combines with J gene TRBJ2-3; the D gene is possibly TRBD2 (6 bases). The receptor was derived from a woman between 50 and 59 years old who had recovered from COVID-19. Sequenced: PBMCs or T cells enriched from blood (not recorded which). CDR3 nucleotides: TGCGCCAGCAGCTTCCGGGAGTCCCCAGATACGCAGTATTTT. Residues: CASSFRESPDTQYF.